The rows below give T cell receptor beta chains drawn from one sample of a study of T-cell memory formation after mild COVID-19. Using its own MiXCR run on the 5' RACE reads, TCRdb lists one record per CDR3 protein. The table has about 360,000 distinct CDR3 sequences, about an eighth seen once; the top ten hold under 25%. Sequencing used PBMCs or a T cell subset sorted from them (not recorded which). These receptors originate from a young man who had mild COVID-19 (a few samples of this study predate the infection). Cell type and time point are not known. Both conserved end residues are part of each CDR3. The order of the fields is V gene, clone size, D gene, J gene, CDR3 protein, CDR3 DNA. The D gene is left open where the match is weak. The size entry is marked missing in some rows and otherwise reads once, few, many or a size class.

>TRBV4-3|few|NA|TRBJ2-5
CASSHYRNYFAETQYF
TGCGCCAGCAGCCATTATCGAAACTACTTCGCAGAGACCCAGTACTTC
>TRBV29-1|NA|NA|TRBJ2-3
CSTRLELDVDTQYF
TGCAGCACGCGACTAGAACTGGATGTAGATACGCAGTATTTT
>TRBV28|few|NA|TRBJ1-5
CASSGGGVQGPQHF
TGTGCCAGCAGTGGCGGCGGGGTACAAGGGCCCCAGCATTTT
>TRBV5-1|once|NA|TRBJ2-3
CASSLSLAPDTQYF
TGCGCCAGCAGCTTGAGTCTAGCTCCAGATACGCAGTATTTT
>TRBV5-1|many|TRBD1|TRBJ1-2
CASSLTGDQYGYTF
TGCGCCAGCAGCCTGACAGGGGACCAATATGGCTACACCTTC
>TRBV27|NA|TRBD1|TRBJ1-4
CASSPLGQGEEKLFF
TGTGCCAGCAGTCCATTGGGACAGGGGGAGGAAAAACTGTTTTTT
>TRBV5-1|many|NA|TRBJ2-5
CASSLRGETQYF
TGTGCCAGCAGTCTTAGGGGAGAGACCCAGTACTTC
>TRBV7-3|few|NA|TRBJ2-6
CASSLIGISSGANVLTF
TGTGCCAGCAGCTTAATCGGTATAAGCTCTGGGGCCAACGTCCTGACTTTC
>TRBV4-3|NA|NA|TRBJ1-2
CASSQVEGAGGYTF
TGCGCCAGCAGCCAAGTGGAAGGGGCAGGAGGCTACACCTTC
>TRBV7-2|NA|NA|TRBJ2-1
CASSLLLADPLAMF
TGTGCCAGCAGCTTATTATTAGCGGACCCCTTAGCGATGTTC
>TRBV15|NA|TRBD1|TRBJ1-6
CATSRDRGTGLSPLHF
TGTGCCACCAGCAGAGATCGGGGGACAGGGCTTTCACCCCTCCACTTT
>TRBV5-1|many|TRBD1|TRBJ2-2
CASSLRDRPNTGELFF
TGCGCCAGCAGCTTGAGGGACAGGCCGAACACCGGGGAGCTGTTTTTT
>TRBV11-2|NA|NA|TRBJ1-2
CASSSSTANYGYTF
TGTGCCAGCAGCTCAAGCACAGCTAACTATGGCTACACCTTC
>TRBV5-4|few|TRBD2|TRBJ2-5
CASSAPGTRQETQYF
TGTGCCAGCAGCGCGCCAGGGACTAGACAAGAGACCCAGTACTTC
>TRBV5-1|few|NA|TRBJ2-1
CASSFGGYSSYNEQFF
TGCGCCAGCAGCTTCGGAGGGTACAGCTCCTACAATGAGCAGTTCTTC
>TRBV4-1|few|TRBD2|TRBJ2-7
CASSLFAGGSYEQYF
TGCGCCAGCAGCCTCTTTGCGGGGGGTTCCTACGAGCAGTACTTC
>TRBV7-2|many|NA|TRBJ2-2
CASSLARGFDTGELFF
TGTGCCAGCAGCTTAGCCCGGGGGTTCGACACCGGGGAGCTGTTTTTT
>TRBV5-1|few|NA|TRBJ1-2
CASSASTKGDGYTF
TGCGCCAGCAGCGCGTCCACGAAGGGGGATGGCTACACCTTC
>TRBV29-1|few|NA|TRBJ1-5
CSATAGGQPQHF
TGCAGCGCCACTGCAGGAGGTCAGCCCCAGCATTTT
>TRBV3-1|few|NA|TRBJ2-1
CASALGGLTYNEQFF
TGTGCCAGCGCCCTCGGGGGGCTCACCTACAATGAGCAGTTCTTC
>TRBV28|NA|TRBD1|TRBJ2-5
CASSSPDRHETQYF
TGTGCCAGCAGCTCCCCGGACAGGCATGAGACCCAGTACTTC
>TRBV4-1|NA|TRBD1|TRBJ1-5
CASSQDLFGQGNQPQHF
TGCGCCAGCAGCCAAGATTTGTTCGGACAGGGGAATCAGCCCCAGCATTTT
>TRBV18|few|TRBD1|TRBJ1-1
CASSPTGGQPEAFF
TGTGCCAGCTCACCCACAGGGGGCCAACCTGAAGCTTTCTTT
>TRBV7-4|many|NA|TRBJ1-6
CASTPQAGESPLHF
TGTGCCAGCACCCCCCAGGCAGGGGAATCACCCCTCCACTTT
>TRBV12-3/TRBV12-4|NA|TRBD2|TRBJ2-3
CASRRSGGASYTQYF
TGTGCCAGCAGACGTAGCGGGGGGGCCTCATATACGCAGTATTTT
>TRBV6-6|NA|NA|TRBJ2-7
CASSTGQNYEQYF
TGTGCCAGCAGTACCGGACAGAACTACGAGCAGTACTTC
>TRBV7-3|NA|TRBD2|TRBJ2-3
CASSSTSGGALDTQYF
TGTGCCAGCAGCTCGACTAGCGGGGGGGCCCTAGATACGCAGTATTTT
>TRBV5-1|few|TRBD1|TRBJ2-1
CASSLVGAGGDEQFF
TGCGCCAGCAGCTTGGTTGGGGCAGGGGGCGATGAGCAGTTCTTC
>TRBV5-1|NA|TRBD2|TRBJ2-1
CASSWGLAGSDEQFF
TGCGCCAGCAGCTGGGGACTAGCGGGGTCGGATGAGCAGTTCTTC
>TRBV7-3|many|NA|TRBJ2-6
CASSLTGTPSGANVLTF
TGTGCCAGCAGTTTAACCGGGACGCCCTCTGGGGCCAACGTCCTGACTTTC
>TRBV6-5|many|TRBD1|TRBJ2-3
CASSTRGYLTDTQYF
TGTGCCAGCAGTACCAGGGGGTATTTAACAGATACGCAGTATTTT
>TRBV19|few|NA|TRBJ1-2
CASQSGQPSGYTF
TGTGCCAGTCAATCAGGACAGCCTTCTGGCTACACCTTC
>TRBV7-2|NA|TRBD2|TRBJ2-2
CASSIAGGRDGELFF
TGTGCCAGCAGCATAGCGGGGGGGCGTGACGGGGAGCTGTTTTTT
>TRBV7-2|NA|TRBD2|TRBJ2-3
CASSFRTSGLMGTDTQYF
TGTGCCAGCAGCTTTCGGACTAGCGGACTAATGGGCACAGATACGCAGTATTTT
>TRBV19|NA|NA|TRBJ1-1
CASSIRDMGKAFF
TGTGCCAGTAGTATCCGAGATATGGGGAAAGCTTTCTTT
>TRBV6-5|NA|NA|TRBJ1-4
CASKRFAATNEKLFF
TGTGCCAGCAAGCGGTTCGCCGCAACTAATGAAAAACTGTTTTTT
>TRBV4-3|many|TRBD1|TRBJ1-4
CASRPGQGKGGEKLFF
TGCGCCAGCAGGCCGGGACAGGGGAAAGGTGGAGAAAAACTGTTTTTT
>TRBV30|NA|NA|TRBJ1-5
CAWSVQEFSNQPQHF
TGTGCCTGGAGTGTACAGGAGTTTAGCAATCAGCCCCAGCATTTT
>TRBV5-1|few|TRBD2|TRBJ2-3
CASSFVAGDTQYF
TGCGCCAGCAGCTTCGTAGCGGGGGATACGCAGTATTTT
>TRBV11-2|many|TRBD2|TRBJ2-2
CASSSWTSGGANTGELFF
TGTGCCAGCAGCTCGTGGACTAGCGGGGGGGCGAACACCGGGGAGCTGTTTTTT
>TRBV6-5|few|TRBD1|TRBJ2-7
CASSPPGQVEQQYF
TGTGCCAGCAGCCCTCCGGGACAGGTTGAACAGCAGTACTTC
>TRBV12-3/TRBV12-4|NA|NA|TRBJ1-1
CASSPPGGMNTEAFF
TGTGCCAGCAGTCCCCCGGGGGGGATGAACACTGAAGCTTTCTTT
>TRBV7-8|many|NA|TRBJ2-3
CASTKDVGLGDTQYF
TGTGCCAGCACCAAAGATGTAGGTTTAGGAGATACGCAGTATTTT
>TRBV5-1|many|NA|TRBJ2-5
CASSLSYRVEETQYF
TGCGCCAGCAGCTTGTCTTACAGGGTTGAAGAGACCCAGTACTTC
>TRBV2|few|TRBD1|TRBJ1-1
CASRKTGGAEAFF
TGTGCCAGCAGAAAAACAGGGGGGGCTGAAGCTTTCTTT
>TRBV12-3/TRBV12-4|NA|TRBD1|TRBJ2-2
CASSTGGANTGELFF
TGTGCCAGCAGTACAGGGGGCGCGAACACCGGGGAGCTGTTTTTT
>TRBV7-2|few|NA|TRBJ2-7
CASSLAVQAYEQYF
TGTGCCAGCAGCTTAGCAGTGCAGGCCTACGAGCAGTACTTC
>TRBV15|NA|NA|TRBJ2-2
CATSRGPGELFF
TGTGCCACCAGCAGAGGACCCGGGGAGCTGTTTTTT
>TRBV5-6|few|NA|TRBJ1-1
CASSWMGVMATEAFF
TGTGCCAGCAGCTGGATGGGGGTGATGGCGACTGAAGCTTTCTTT
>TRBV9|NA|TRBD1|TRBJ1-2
CASSVAPGQVAPLYGYTF
TGTGCCAGCAGCGTAGCCCCCGGACAGGTGGCCCCCCTCTATGGCTACACCTTC
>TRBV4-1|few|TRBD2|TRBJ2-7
CASSPRRTSGGYEQYF
TGCGCCAGCAGCCCGAGACGGACTAGCGGGGGCTACGAGCAGTACTTC
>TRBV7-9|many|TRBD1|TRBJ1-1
CASSLSGTGTSSTEAFF
TGTGCCAGCAGCTTGTCAGGGACAGGGACATCGAGCACTGAAGCTTTCTTT
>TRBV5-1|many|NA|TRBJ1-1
CASGSGGYTEAFF
TGCGCCAGCGGCTCCGGGGGGTACACTGAAGCTTTCTTT
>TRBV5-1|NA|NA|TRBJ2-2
CASSLAPEAGELFF
TGCGCCAGCAGCTTGGCCCCCGAGGCCGGGGAGCTGTTTTTT
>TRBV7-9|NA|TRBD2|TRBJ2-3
CASSGTSGGDTDTQYF
TGTGCCAGCTCCGGGACTAGCGGGGGGGACACAGATACGCAGTATTTT
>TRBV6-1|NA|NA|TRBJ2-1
CASREERTWPSDEQFF
TGTGCCAGCAGAGAAGAAAGAACATGGCCTTCCGATGAGCAGTTCTTC
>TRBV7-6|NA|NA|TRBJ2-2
CASSHRPADTGELFF
TGTGCCAGCAGCCACAGACCAGCTGACACCGGGGAGCTGTTTTTT
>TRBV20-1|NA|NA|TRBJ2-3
CSARDLGVYTQYF
TGCAGTGCTAGAGATCTCGGGGTATATACGCAGTATTTT
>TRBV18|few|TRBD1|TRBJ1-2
CASSSGTGDRGYTF
TGTGCCAGCTCGTCCGGGACAGGGGACCGCGGCTACACCTTC